A selection of T cell receptor beta chains follows, all from one sample in a study of cytomegalovirus exposure and HLA in healthy donors. Using immunoSEQ multiplex PCR, the repertoire was profiled, and TCRdb retains in-frame clones only, with some absent. The sample includes about 190,000 clones, roughly 80% seen only once; the top ten take roughly 2.8%. Sample: PBMCs. Source of these receptors: a woman aged 25 to 39 in good health and CMV-seropositive. The CDR3 runs from the conserved cysteine through the conserved F or W. Each record gives: J gene, clone size, CDR3 length, V gene, D gene, CDR3 protein, CDR3 DNA. D genes are given only for firm matches. Only some rows state a clone size, as once, few, many or a class for expanded clones.

J: TRBJ2-3
size: .
length: 13
V: TRBV6-6
D: .
CDR3: CASSTTRTDTQYF
DNA: TGTGCCAGCAGTACCACTCGCACAGATACGCAGTATTTT

J: TRBJ2-1
size: .
length: 14
V: TRBV6-6
D: TRBD1
CDR3: CASSRGTGDNEQFF
DNA: TGTGCCAGCAGTCGGGGCACAGGGGACAATGAGCAGTTCTTC

J: TRBJ1-4
size: few
length: 12
V: TRBV4-1
D: .
CDR3: CASSQDGEKLFF
DNA: TGCGCCAGCAGCCAAGATGGCGAAAAACTGTTTTTT

J: TRBJ2-1
size: .
length: 17
V: TRBV5-4
D: TRBD2
CDR3: CASSDGAGGSSYNEQFF
DNA: TGTGCCAGCAGCGATGGGGCGGGAGGGAGCTCCTACAATGAGCAGTTCTTC

J: TRBJ1-1
size: few
length: 14
V: TRBV11-2
D: .
CDR3: CASSLGGRTPGAFF
DNA: TGTGCCAGCAGCTTAGGCGGAAGGACACCCGGGGCTTTCTTT

J: TRBJ2-7
size: .
length: 15
V: TRBV7-2
D: TRBD2
CDR3: CASSLGQRGPYEQYF
DNA: TGTGCCAGCAGCTTAGGACAGCGGGGACCCTACGAGCAGTACTTC

J: TRBJ2-1
size: .
length: 16
V: TRBV13
D: TRBD2
CDR3: CASSPPGLAGGNEQFF
DNA: TGTGCCAGCAGCCCACCGGGACTAGCGGGAGGCAATGAGCAGTTCTTC

J: TRBJ2-1
size: .
length: 16
V: TRBV5-8
D: .
CDR3: CASSLKYEGAYNEQFF
DNA: TGTGCCAGCAGCTTGAAATATGAGGGGGCCTACAATGAGCAGTTCTTC

J: TRBJ2-1
size: .
length: 11
V: TRBV5-1
D: .
CDR3: CASSLLGEQFF
DNA: TGCGCCAGCAGCCTACTCGGTGAGCAGTTCTTC

J: TRBJ1-1
size: .
length: 17
V: TRBV27
D: .
CDR3: CASSYSTGTAMNTEAFF
DNA: TGTGCCAGCAGTTACTCAACCGGGACTGCCATGAACACTGAAGCTTTCTTT

J: TRBJ1-5
size: few
length: 14
V: TRBV10-3
D: .
CDR3: CAISAYGSGQPQHF
DNA: TGTGCCATCAGTGCCTACGGCTCGGGGCAGCCCCAGCATTTT

J: TRBJ2-1
size: .
length: 18
V: TRBV6-1
D: TRBD2
CDR3: CASSEGAGELAGYNEQFF
DNA: TGTGCCAGCAGTGAAGGGGCTGGGGAACTAGCGGGTTACAATGAGCAGTTCTTC

J: TRBJ1-1
size: .
length: 13
V: TRBV18
D: .
CDR3: CASSAGRDTEAFF
DNA: TGTGCCAGCTCCGCCGGGAGAGACACTGAAGCTTTCTTT

J: TRBJ2-1
size: .
length: 13
V: TRBV4-1
D: .
CDR3: CASSQPGGNEQFF
DNA: TGCGCCAGCAGCCAGCCCGGGGGTAATGAGCAGTTCTTC

J: TRBJ2-7
size: .
length: 13
V: TRBV21-1
D: .
CDR3: CATGTSRSYEQYF
DNA: TGTGCCACAGGGACTAGCCGCTCCTACGAGCAGTACTTC

J: TRBJ2-7
size: .
length: 13
V: TRBV4-1
D: .
CDR3: CASSQSGSYEQYF
DNA: TGCGCCAGCAGCCAAAGTGGTAGCTACGAGCAGTACTTC

J: TRBJ2-2
size: .
length: 14
V: TRBV6-5
D: TRBD1
CDR3: CASSPGQDTGELFF
DNA: TGTGCCAGCAGTCCTGGACAGGACACCGGGGAGCTGTTTTTT

J: TRBJ1-1
size: .
length: 14
V: TRBV28
D: .
CDR3: CASTFSNGGPEAFF
DNA: TGTGCCAGCACCTTCTCCAACGGAGGTCCTGAAGCTTTCTTT

J: TRBJ1-1
size: once
length: 17
V: TRBV6-4
D: .
CDR3: CASSDGPGNPSGSEAFF
DNA: TGTGCCAGCAGTGACGGGCCAGGGAACCCTTCAGGGTCTGAAGCTTTCTTT

J: TRBJ2-7
size: once
length: 12
V: TRBV5-6
D: TRBD1
CDR3: CASSPDREEQYF
DNA: TGTGCCAGCAGCCCGGACAGGGAAGAGCAGTACTTC

J: TRBJ2-5
size: .
length: 14
V: TRBV27
D: .
CDR3: CASSFRDWWETQYF
DNA: TGTGCCAGCAGTTTCCGGGACTGGTGGGAGACCCAGTACTTC

J: TRBJ2-3
size: .
length: 14
V: TRBV29-1
D: TRBD2
CDR3: CSVGRLAGVGTQYF
DNA: TGCAGCGTTGGAAGACTAGCGGGAGTTGGTACGCAGTATTTT

J: TRBJ1-2
size: .
length: 15
V: TRBV27
D: .
CDR3: CASSIHWEGDYGYTF
DNA: TGTGCCAGCAGTATCCATTGGGAGGGAGACTATGGCTACACCTTC

J: TRBJ2-3
size: once
length: 15
V: TRBV5-4
D: TRBD2
CDR3: CASSPGGVGTDTQYF
DNA: TGTGCCAGCAGCCCGGGGGGGGTGGGCACAGATACGCAGTATTTT

J: TRBJ1-1
size: .
length: 15
V: TRBV5-1
D: TRBD1
CDR3: CASSLALGTGPEAFF
DNA: TGCGCCAGCAGCTTGGCCTTGGGGACAGGGCCTGAAGCTTTCTTT

J: TRBJ2-1
size: .
length: 15
V: TRBV15
D: TRBD2
CDR3: CATSTLAGSWDEQFF
DNA: TGTGCCACCAGCACTTTAGCGGGATCGTGGGATGAGCAGTTCTTC

J: TRBJ2-7
size: .
length: 15
V: TRBV11-2
D: .
CDR3: CASSSGRSGFYEQYF
DNA: TGTGCCAGCAGCTCAGGAAGGTCAGGGTTCTACGAGCAGTACTTC

J: TRBJ2-7
size: once
length: 16
V: TRBV11-2
D: TRBD2
CDR3: CASSSLSGSVSYEQYF
DNA: TGTGCCAGCAGCTCCTTAAGCGGGAGTGTCTCCTACGAGCAGTACTTC

J: TRBJ2-3
size: few
length: 11
V: TRBV6-5
D: .
CDR3: CASSDGEPQYF
DNA: TGTGCCAGCAGTGACGGGGAGCCGCAGTATTTT

J: TRBJ1-1
size: once
length: 13
V: TRBV11-1
D: .
CDR3: CASSSTVNTEAFF
DNA: TGTGCCAGCAGCTCCACGGTGAACACTGAAGCTTTCTTT

J: TRBJ2-4
size: .
length: 17
V: TRBV11-2
D: TRBD2
CDR3: CASSRRASGVTKNIQYF
DNA: TGTGCCAGCTCCCGCAGGGCTAGCGGCGTAACCAAAAACATTCAGTACTTC

J: TRBJ2-3
size: .
length: 15
V: TRBV9
D: .
CDR3: CASSPGASSTDTQYF
DNA: TGTGCCAGCAGCCCAGGGGCGTCAAGCACAGATACGCAGTATTTT

J: TRBJ2-3
size: .
length: 15
V: TRBV6-6
D: TRBD2
CDR3: CASSYGTRETDTQYF
DNA: TGTGCCAGCAGTTACGGGACTAGAGAAACAGATACGCAGTATTTT

J: TRBJ2-1
size: .
length: 13
V: TRBV29-1
D: TRBD1
CDR3: CSVEGQGKNEQFF
DNA: TGCAGCGTAGAGGGACAGGGTAAAAATGAGCAGTTCTTC

J: TRBJ2-7
size: few
length: 14
V: TRBV5-1
D: .
CDR3: CASKSGQGIDEQYF
DNA: TGCGCCAGCAAATCGGGACAAGGTATCGACGAGCAGTACTTC

J: TRBJ1-1
size: .
length: 13
V: TRBV27
D: .
CDR3: CASREGRNTEAFF
DNA: TGTGCCAGCAGAGAAGGGAGGAACACTGAAGCTTTCTTT

J: TRBJ1-5
size: .
length: 16
V: TRBV7-2
D: .
CDR3: CASSFGRGSSNQPQHF
DNA: TGTGCCAGCAGCTTCGGGAGGGGATCTAGCAATCAGCCCCAGCATTTT